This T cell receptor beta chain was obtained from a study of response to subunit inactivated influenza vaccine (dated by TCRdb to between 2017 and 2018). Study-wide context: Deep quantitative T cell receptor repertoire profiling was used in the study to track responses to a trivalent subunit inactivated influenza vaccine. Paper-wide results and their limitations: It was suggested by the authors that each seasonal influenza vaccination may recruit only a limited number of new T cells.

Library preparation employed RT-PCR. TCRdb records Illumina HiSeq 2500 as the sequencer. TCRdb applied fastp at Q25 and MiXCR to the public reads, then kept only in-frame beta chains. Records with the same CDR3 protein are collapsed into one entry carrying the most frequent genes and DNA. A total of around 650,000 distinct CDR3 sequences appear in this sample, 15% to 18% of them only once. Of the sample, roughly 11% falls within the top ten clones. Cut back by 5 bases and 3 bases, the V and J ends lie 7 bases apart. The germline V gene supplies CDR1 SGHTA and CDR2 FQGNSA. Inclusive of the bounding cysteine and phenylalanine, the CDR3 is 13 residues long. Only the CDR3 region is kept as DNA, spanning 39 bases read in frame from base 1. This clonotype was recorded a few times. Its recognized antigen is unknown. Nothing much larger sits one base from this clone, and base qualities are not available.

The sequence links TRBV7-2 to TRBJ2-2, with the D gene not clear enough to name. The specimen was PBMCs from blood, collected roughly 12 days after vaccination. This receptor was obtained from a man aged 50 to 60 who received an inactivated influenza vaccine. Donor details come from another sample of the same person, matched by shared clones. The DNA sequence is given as TGTGCCAGCAGCCGAGATTACACCGGGGAGCTGTTTTTT. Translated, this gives CASSRDYTGELFF.